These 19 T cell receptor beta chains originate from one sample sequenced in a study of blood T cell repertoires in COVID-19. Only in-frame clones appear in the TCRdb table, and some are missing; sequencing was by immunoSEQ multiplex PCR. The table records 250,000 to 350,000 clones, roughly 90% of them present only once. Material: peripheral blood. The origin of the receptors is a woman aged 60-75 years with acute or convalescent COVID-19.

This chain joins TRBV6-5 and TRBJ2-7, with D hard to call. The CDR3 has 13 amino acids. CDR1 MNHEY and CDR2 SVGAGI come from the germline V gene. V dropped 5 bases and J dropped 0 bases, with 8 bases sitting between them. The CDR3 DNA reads TGTGCCAGCAGTCTGGCGGTCTCCTACGAGCAGTACTTC. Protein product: CASSLAVSYEQYF.

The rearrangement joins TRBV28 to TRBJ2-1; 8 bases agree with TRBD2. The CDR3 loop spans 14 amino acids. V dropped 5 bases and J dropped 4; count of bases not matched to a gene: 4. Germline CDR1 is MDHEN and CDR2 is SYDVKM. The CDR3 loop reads CASSPSGFYNEQFF. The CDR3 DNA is TGTGCCAGCAGTCCTAGCGGGTTTTACAATGAGCAGTTCTTC.

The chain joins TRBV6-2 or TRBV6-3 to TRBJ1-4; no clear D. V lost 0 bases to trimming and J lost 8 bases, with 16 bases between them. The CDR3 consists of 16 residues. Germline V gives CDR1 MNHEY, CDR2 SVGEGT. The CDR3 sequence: CASSYSKGSGAEKLFF. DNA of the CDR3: TGTGCCAGCAGTTACTCGAAGGGCTCGGGAGCGGAAAAACTGTTTTTT.

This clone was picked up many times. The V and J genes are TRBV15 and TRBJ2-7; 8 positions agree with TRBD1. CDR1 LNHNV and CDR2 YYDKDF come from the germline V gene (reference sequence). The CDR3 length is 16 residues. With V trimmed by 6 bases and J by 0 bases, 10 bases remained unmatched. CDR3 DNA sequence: TGTGCCACCAGTGGACAGGGATCGGAAAGCTCCTACGAGCAGTACTTC. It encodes CATSGQGSESSYEQYF.

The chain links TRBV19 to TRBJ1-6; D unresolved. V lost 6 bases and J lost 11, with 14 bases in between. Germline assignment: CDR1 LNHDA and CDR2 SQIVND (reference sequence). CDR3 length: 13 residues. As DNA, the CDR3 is TGTGCCAGTAGACCCGACCGCACAGCACCCCTCCACTTT. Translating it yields CASRPDRTAPLHF. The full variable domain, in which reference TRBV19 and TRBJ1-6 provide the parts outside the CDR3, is DGGITQSPKYLFRKEGQNVTLSCEQNLNHDAMYWYRQDPGQGLRLIYYSQIVNDFQKGDIAEGYSVSREKKESFPLTVTSAQKNPTAFYLCASRPDRTAPLHFGNGTRLTVT.

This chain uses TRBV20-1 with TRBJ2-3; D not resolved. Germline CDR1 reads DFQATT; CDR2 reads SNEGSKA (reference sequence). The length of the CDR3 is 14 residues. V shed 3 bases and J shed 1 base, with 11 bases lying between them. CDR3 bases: TGCAGTGCTAGTACTACCCTAGGCACAGATACGCAGTATTTT. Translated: CSASTTLGTDTQYF.

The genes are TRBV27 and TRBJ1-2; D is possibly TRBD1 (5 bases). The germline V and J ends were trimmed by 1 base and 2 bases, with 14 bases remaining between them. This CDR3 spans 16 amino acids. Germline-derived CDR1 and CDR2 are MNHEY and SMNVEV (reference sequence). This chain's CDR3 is CASSLFGAAGNYGYTF. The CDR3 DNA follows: TGTGCCAGCAGTTTATTTGGCGCCGCAGGGAACTATGGCTACACCTTC.

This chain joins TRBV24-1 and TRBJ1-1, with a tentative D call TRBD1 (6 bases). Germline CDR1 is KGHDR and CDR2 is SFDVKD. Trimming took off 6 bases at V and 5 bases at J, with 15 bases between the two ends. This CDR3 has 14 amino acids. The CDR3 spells CATSPGVETTEAFF. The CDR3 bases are TGTGCCACCAGTCCAGGGGTCGAGACAACTGAAGCTTTCTTT.

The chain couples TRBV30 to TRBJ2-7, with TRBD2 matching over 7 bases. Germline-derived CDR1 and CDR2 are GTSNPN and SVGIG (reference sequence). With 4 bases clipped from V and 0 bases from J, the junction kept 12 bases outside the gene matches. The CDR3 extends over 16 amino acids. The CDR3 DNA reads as TGTGCCTGGAAGTTGGGTTCTAGCGGAATCTCCTACGAGCAGTACTTC. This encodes CAWKLGSSGISYEQYF.

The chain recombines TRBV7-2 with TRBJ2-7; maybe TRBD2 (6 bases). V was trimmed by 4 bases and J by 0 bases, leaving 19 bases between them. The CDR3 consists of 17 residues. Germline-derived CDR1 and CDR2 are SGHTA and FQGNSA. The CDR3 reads CASSYNVGSRSSYEQYF. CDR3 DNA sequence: TGTGCCAGCAGCTATAATGTCGGGAGCCGAAGCTCCTACGAGCAGTACTTC.

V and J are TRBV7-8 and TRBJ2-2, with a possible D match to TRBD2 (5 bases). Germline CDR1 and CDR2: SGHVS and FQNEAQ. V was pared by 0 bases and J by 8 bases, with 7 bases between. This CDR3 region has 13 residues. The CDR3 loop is CASSLAGEGELFF. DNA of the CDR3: TGTGCCAGCAGCTTAGCCGGGGAGGGGGAGCTGTTTTTT.

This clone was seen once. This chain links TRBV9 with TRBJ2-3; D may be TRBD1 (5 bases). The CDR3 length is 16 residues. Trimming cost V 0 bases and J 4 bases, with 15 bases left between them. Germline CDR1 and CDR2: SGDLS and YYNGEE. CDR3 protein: CASSVGTLGVPDTQYF. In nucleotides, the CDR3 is TGTGCCAGCAGCGTAGGAACCCTAGGGGTTCCAGATACGCAGTATTTT. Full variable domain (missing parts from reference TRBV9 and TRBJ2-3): DSGVTQTPKHLITATGQRVTLRCSPRSGDLSVYWYQQSLDQGLQFLIQYYNGEERAKGNILERFSAQQFPDLHSELNLSSLELGDSALYFCASSVGTLGVPDTQYFGPGTRLTVL.

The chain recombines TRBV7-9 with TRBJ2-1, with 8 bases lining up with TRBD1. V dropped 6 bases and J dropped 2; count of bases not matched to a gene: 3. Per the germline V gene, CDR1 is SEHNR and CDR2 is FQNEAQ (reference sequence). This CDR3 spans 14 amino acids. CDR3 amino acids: CASRQQGAYNEQFF. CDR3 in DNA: TGTGCCAGCAGGCAACAGGGGGCCTACAATGAGCAGTTCTTC.

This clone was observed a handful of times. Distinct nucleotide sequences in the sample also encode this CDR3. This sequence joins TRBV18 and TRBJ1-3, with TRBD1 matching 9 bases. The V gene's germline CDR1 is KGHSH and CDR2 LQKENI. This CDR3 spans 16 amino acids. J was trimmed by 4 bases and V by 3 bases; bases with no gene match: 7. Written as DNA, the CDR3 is TGTGCCAGCTCACCGTTAGGACAGGGGTCCGGAAACACCATATATTTT. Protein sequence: CASSPLGQGSGNTIYF.

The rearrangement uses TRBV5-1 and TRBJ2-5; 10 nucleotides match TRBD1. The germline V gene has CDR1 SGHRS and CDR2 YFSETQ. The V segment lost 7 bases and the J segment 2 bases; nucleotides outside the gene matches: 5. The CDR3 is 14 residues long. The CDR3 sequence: CASGTGALQETQYF. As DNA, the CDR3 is TGCGCCAGCGGGACAGGGGCGTTACAAGAGACCCAGTACTTC.

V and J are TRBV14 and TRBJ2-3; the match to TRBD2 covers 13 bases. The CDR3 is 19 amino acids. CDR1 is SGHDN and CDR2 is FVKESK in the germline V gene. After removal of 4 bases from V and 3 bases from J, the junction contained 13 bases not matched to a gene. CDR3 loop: CASSRTTPQTSGRTDTQYF. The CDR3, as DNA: TGTGCCAGCAGCCGTACAACTCCCCAGACTAGCGGGAGGACAGATACGCAGTATTTT.

The CDR3 here is CAWERSSGNTIYF. In DNA, the CDR3 is TGTGCCTGGGAACGGAGCTCTGGAAACACCATATATTTT. The chain carries TRBV30 and TRBJ1-3; D is undetermined. Trimming shortened V by 5 bases and J by 0 bases, and 8 bases separated the two germline ends. This CDR3 spans 13 amino acids. Germline V CDR1 and CDR2: GTSNPN, SVGIG (reference sequence). Using reference TRBV30 and TRBJ1-3 for the parts outside the CDR3, the full variable domain is SQTIHQWPATLVQPVGSPLSLECTVEGTSNPNLYWYRQAAGRGLQLLFYSVGIGQISSEVPQNLSASRPQDRQFILSSKKLLLSDSGFYLCAWERSSGNTIYFGEGSWLTVV.

CDR3 in amino acids: CASSLRTGRGNQPQHF. Here the CDR3 DNA reads TGCGCCAGCAGCTTGAGGACAGGGAGAGGGAATCAGCCCCAGCATTTT. The V gene is TRBV5-1, the J gene TRBJ1-5; 8 bases fit TRBD1. The CDR3 totals 16 residues. Germline loops: CDR1 SGHRS, CDR2 YFSETQ. The V gene end was trimmed by 1 base and the J gene end by 4 bases; junction bases not matched to a gene: 7. Together with reference TRBV5-1 and TRBJ1-5, the CDR3 gives the full variable domain: KAGVTQTPRYLIKTRGQQVTLSCSPISGHRSVSWYQQTPGQGLQFLFEYFSETQRNKGNFPGRFSGRQFSNSRSEMNVSTLELGDSALYLCASSLRTGRGNQPQHFGDGTRLSIL.

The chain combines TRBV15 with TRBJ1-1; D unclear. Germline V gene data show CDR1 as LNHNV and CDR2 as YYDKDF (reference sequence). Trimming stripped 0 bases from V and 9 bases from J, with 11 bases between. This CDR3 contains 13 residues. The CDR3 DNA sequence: TGTGCCACCAGCAGAGAAGATAACGGGAAAGCTTTCTTT. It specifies CATSREDNGKAFF.